The 9 T cell receptor beta chains below come from one sample, sequenced in a study of T cell responses to AZD1222 COVID-19 vaccine. Repertoires were generated with immunoSEQ multiplex PCR, while TCRdb's copy carries only in-frame clones and drops some. Here the sample spans some 100,000 clones, approximately 90% being singletons. Here the sequenced sample was peripheral blood, taken 28 days after the second AZD1222 dose. The receptors originated from an adult who received the AZD1222 COVID-19 vaccine.

The CDR3 DNA reads as TGCGCCAGCAGCTTGGAGGGAGGCACCGGGGAGCTGTTTTTT. Residues: CASSLEGGTGELFF. The V and J genes are TRBV5-1 and TRBJ2-2; tentatively, D is TRBD2 (6 bases). This CDR3 is built from 14 residues. V lost 0 bases to trimming and J lost 4 bases, with 7 bases between them. Germline CDR1 is SGHRS and CDR2 is YFSETQ. Looking up the rest from reference TRBV5-1 and TRBJ2-2 gives the full variable domain: KAGVTQTPRYLIKTRGQQVTLSCSPISGHRSVSWYQQTPGQGLQFLFEYFSETQRNKGNFPGRFSGRQFSNSRSEMNVSTLELGDSALYLCASSLEGGTGELFFGEGSRLTVL.

This clone has only one observation. The rearrangement links TRBV30 to TRBJ1-1, with D possibly matching TRBD1 (6 bases). V lost 8 bases and J 5 bases, leaving 18 bases between the germline ends. CDR3 length equals 13 residues. Looked up from germline, CDR1 is GTSNPN and CDR2 is SVGIG (reference sequence). Written as DNA, the CDR3 is TGTGCCCGCACCCGGGACATCCGAACTGAAGCTTTCTTT. Its translation: CARTRDIRTEAFF.

The V and J genes are TRBV24-1 and TRBJ1-1, with no clear D. The CDR3 sequence is 11 residues long. Trimming left V 9 bases short and J 1 base short, with 5 bases between. CDR1 and CDR2 from the germline V gene are KGHDR and SFDVKD. CDR3 residues: CATRKNTEAFF. CDR3 coding DNA: TGTGCCACCCGGAAGAACACTGAAGCTTTCTTT.

The CDR3 spells CASSSKRQPYGYTF. DNA of the CDR3: TGTGCCAGCAGCTCCAAAAGACAGCCCTATGGCTACACCTTC. The V gene is TRBV13, the J gene TRBJ1-2; D perhaps matches TRBD1 (5 bases). CDR3 length equals 14 residues. Deletions cut 4 bases from V and 4 bases from J, with 13 bases between. CDR1 and CDR2 from the germline V gene are PRHDT and FYEKMQ (reference sequence).

This chain joins TRBV7-9 and TRBJ1-1; perhaps TRBD1 as D (5 bases). CDR3 size: 13 residues. Trimming stripped 1 base from V and 5 bases from J, with 8 bases between. Germline CDR1 reads SEHNR; CDR2 reads FQNEAQ (reference sequence). CDR3 bases: TGTGCCAGCAGCTTAGACCGGGGGACTGAAGCTTTCTTT. Encoded protein: CASSLDRGTEAFF.

The V gene is TRBV19, the J gene TRBJ1-1; 9 bases are shared with TRBD1. The CDR3 is made up of 15 amino acids. The junction had 5 bases not matched to a gene; V was cut back by 6 bases and J by 0 bases. Germline lookup yields CDR1 LNHDA and CDR2 SQIVND (reference sequence). The CDR3 bases are TGTGCCAGTAGGGGACAGGGTATTATGAACACTGAAGCTTTCTTT. Encoded protein: CASRGQGIMNTEAFF.

The chain carries TRBV4-1 and TRBJ1-4; D is unresolved. V lost 1 base, J lost 8 bases, and 11 bases lay in between. Looked up from germline, CDR1 is MGHRA and CDR2 is YSYEKL. The CDR3 spans 14 residues. CDR3 residues: CASSQARGGEKLFF. In DNA, the CDR3 is TGCGCCAGCAGCCAAGCTCGGGGTGGGGAAAAACTGTTTTTT.

The gene calls are TRBV28 and TRBJ2-1; 8 nucleotides agree with TRBD2. Germline V gene data show CDR1 as MDHEN and CDR2 as SYDVKM. The CDR3 extends over 14 amino acids. The V gene end was trimmed by 7 bases and the J gene end by 14 bases; junction bases not matched to a gene: 16. The CDR3 region has the DNA TGTGCCAGCAAGGGAATGGGGCGGGAGGTGTTTGAGTTCTTC. It translates to CASKGMGREVFEFF.

This clone was seen only once. The rearrangement joins TRBV6-5 to TRBJ1-3, with no clear D. The CDR3 runs to 12 residues. V was clipped by 8 bases and J by 8 bases, with 13 bases between them. Germline CDR1 MNHEY, CDR2 SVGAGI. The CDR3 sequence: CASAVGEHTIYF. The CDR3 region has the DNA TGTGCCAGCGCGGTCGGTGAACACACCATATATTTT.